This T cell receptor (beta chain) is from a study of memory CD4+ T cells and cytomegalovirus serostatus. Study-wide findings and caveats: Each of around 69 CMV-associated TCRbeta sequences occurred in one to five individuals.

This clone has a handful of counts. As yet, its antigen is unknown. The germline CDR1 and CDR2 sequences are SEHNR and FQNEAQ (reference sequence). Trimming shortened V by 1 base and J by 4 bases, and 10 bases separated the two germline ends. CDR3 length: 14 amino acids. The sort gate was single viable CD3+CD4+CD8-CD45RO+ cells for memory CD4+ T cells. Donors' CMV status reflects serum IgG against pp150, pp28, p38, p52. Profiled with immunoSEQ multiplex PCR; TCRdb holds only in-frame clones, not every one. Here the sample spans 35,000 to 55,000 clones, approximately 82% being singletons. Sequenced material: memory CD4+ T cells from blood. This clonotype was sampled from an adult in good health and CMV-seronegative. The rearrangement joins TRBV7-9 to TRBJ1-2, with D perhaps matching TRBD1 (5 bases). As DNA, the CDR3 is TGTGCCAGCAGCTTAGGGGACGGCAGCTATGGCTACACCTTC. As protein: CASSLGDGSYGYTF. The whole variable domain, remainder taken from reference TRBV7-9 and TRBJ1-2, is DTGVSQNPRHKITKRGQNVTFRCDPISEHNRLYWYRQTLGQGPEFLTYFQNEAQLEKSRLLSDRFSAERPKGSFSTLEIQRTEQGDSAMYLCASSLGDGSYGYTFGSGTRLTVV.